A selection of T cell receptor beta chains follows, all from one sample in a study of early T cells in non-severe SARS-CoV-2 infection. Using its own MiXCR run on the 5' RACE reads, TCRdb lists one record per CDR3 protein. The sample lists tens of thousands of distinct CDR3 sequences, about 5.9% occurring once. The sample consisted of whole blood. Receptors were obtained from an adult who was a healthcare worker with PCR-confirmed SARS-CoV-2 infection or an uninfected control (not recorded which). The CDR3 runs from the conserved cysteine through the conserved F or W. Where a row states a size, it is once, few, many or the class of an expanded clone; other rows omit it.

v_call,clone_size,cdr3_aa
TRBV28,.,CASTIDRKAFF
TRBV27,many,CASSLAGGHNTGELFF
TRBV14,many,CASSLYLLRAGDTQYF
TRBV20-1,many,CSARVSTGARDTQYF
TRBV6-6,.,CASSSRDTDTQYF
TRBV2,many,CASRAGLAFNEQFF
TRBV18,few,CASRESEAFF
TRBV19,.,CASSNTGELFF
TRBV9,.,CASSVDEGEKLFF
TRBV3-1,few,CASSHRQENSPLHF
TRBV6-5,.,CASSYSSESYEQYF
TRBV20-1,many,CSAAGGLNTEAFF
TRBV2,.,CASSEEAPRGHGNQPQHF
TRBV6-1,few,CASSSRSPGGTEAFF
TRBV7-2,.,CASSLGPIGSGRTDTQYF
TRBV5-1,many,CASSLVLYGYTF
TRBV7-2,many,CASSSAGTTGSPLHF
TRBV2,many,CASGKPVTGQDTQYF
TRBV12-3/TRBV12-4,once,CASSFVKRGPGELFF
TRBV9,few,CASSVGGVGYGYTF
TRBV3-1,.,CASGPRGRNEQFF
TRBV24-1,many,CATSDPSLAGGYNEQFF
TRBV7-9,many,CASSGRDRGGPEAFF
TRBV29-1,few,CSVGRGTNTEAFF
TRBV24-1,few,CATSDYVGGDTQYF
TRBV7-7,few,CAVAGGQSYEQYF
TRBV19,many,CASSMAQGRGLNSGANVLTF
TRBV28,few,CASSLSYLKQYF
TRBV7-9,.,CASSSGSTDTQYF
TRBV9,.,CASSVGGHNEQFF
TRBV7-6,many,CASSLTGHGDTEAFF
TRBV19,many,CASTPVIGGLGYNEQFF
TRBV4-1,many,CASSLFVETGDGYTF
TRBV14,.,CASSQVRGPYGYTF
TRBV19,many,CASNTGTGGTEAFF
TRBV29-1,few,CSVEGQGAETQYF
TRBV2,few,CASSGGISYEQYF
TRBV7-7,few,CASSLGPGETQYF
TRBV18,.,CASSPSRSAGDTEAFF
TRBV20-1,many,CSAAPPGQGNNYGYTF
TRBV27,many,CASALYSNQPQHF
TRBV27,many,CASSSGGERPQHF
TRBV14,many,CASSQDMVTLTF
TRBV7-8,few,CASSSVGQPQHF
TRBV7-6,many,CASSLAGQIHGYTF
TRBV6-2/TRBV6-3,many,CASTSGTGRSHQPQHF
TRBV28,many,CASSLGGAQNEQFF
TRBV20-1,few,CSAPDGHPGGEQYF
TRBV19,many,CASSMGTGFEKLFF
TRBV6-2/TRBV6-3,.,CASSSGIGGTQYF
TRBV7-6,many,CASSVSSGPSYEQYF